The sequence of this T cell receptor beta chain was determined in a study of cytomegalovirus exposure and HLA in healthy donors. General observations from the study: In vitro confirmation showed three CMV-associated chains to be CMV antigen specific.

Assay used: immunoSEQ multiplex PCR; TCRdb lists only in-frame clones, some missing. The repertoire holds approximately 170,000 clones, with about 90% as singletons. About this clone itself: The target antigen is unknown.

The specimen was PBMCs. The TCR was taken from a woman under 30 in good health and CMV-seropositive.

The CDR3 nucleotides read TGTGCCAGCAGGGGGCTCGGGGAGACCCAGTACTTC. Residues: CASRGLGETQYF. The rearrangement uses TRBV6-1 and TRBJ2-5, with a possible D match to TRBD1 (5 bases). Trimming cost V 6 bases and J 5 bases, with 10 bases left between them. This CDR3 region has 12 residues. In germline, CDR1 is MNHNS, CDR2 SASEGT.